This T cell receptor beta chain was documented in a study of cytotoxic CD8 clonotypes in ibrutinib-treated CLL (dated by TCRdb to 2020 to 2023). For the study in its entirety: The cohort was composed of about a dozen relapsed/refractory and fewer than 16 treatment-naive patients; IGHV unmutated status was identified in 17 patients. Responses were partial in about 25 patients and complete in 2; after median approximately 5.5 years follow-up, around 15 stayed in remission and some twelve progressed. Response samples were taken after a median of about a year on treatment, ranging from about 6 to 40 months. An average of 255,043 productive templates and approximately 90,000 productive rearrangements was obtained per sample. Of the 90 or so people in the trial, 25 to 30 had longitudinal samples available. Cryopreserved peripheral blood mononuclear cells were collected before treatment, at response, and at either disease progression or sustained remission. Every remission and progressive disease sample was obtained while ibrutinib was still being received by the patients. The paper as a whole reports these results and caveats: Public clonotypes were rare and either contracted or stayed stable during treatment, and the rise in clonality at ibrutinib response reflected the expansion of private clonotypes. Baseline clonality exceeded that of age-matched healthy donors and correlated strongly with circulating CD8+ T-cell counts. At ibrutinib response clonality went up, during sustained remission it held steady, and at progression it dropped back toward baseline. Sampling times were not matched between sustained-remission and progressing patients, and lymph node repertoires were not studied.

For CDR1 and CDR2, the germline V gene (reference sequence) lists DFQATT and SNEGSKA. CDR3 length: 11 amino acids, cysteine to phenylalanine. Only the CDR3 portion is preserved as DNA: 33 bases, with reading frame beginning at the first base. Of note for this clone: No antigen is known for it. One junction end disagrees with the germline gene, perhaps due to a read error.

What the time point label conveys for this sample: approximately eleven months on ibrutinib. For TCR beta library preparation, roughly 1.8 micrograms of genomic DNA was extracted from cryopreserved PBMCs. Longitudinal blood samples from CLL patients on ibrutinib monotherapy were analyzed using high-throughput TCR beta sequencing. The patients were enrolled in a single-center, open-label phase 2 trial of ibrutinib monotherapy. The goal of deep resolution MiSeq sequencing was a depth between 1 in 1 million and 1 in 200,000 T cells, and coverage averaged 10x per clonotype. The immunoSEQ hsTCRB Kit was used to generate TCR beta libraries. The published analysis was carried out like this. The data were analyzed with ImmunoSEQ Analyzer and ImmunoSEQ Data Assistant, and V, D and J gene assignments followed IMGT definitions. Clonality was computed as one minus normalized Shannon entropy of productive rearrangement frequencies, ranging from 0 to 1. Only overrepresented clonotypes making up at least 0.05% of the repertoire of each patient were included in the public clonotype analysis. About a dozen age-matched healthy donor repertoires from immuneACCESS served as clonality controls. In its TCRdb copy, this immuneACCESS table keeps in-frame sequences only and misses some clones. Where compared with another copy, unresolved V genes explain less than half of these, and the others have no known cause. For V, J and clone size, that table is used; D and trimming come from the DNA. For this sample the table gives 200,000 to 250,000 clones, of which roughly three quarters were detected only once. Over 9.5% of the sample is taken by the ten largest.

The TCR originated in a human donor with chronic lymphocytic leukemia. The sample was PBMCs, taken after 12 months of ibrutinib treatment. Recombination joined TRBV20-1 with TRBJ2-1; the D region may be TRBD1 or TRBD2, each matching 5 bases equally. This receptor carries the CDR3 CTGQLYNEQFF. Read as DNA, the sequence is TGTACGGGGCAGCTTTACAATGAGCAGTTCTTC.